The TCR beta chain under discussion was sequenced for a study of cytomegalovirus exposure and HLA in healthy donors. The PCR contained 60 Vbeta and 13 Jbeta primers. TCRdb's table, derived via immunoSEQ multiplex PCR, lists solely in-frame clones and lacks some. Of 150,000 or so clones listed, over 60% are singletons. V shed 3 bases and J shed 5 bases, with 14 bases lying between them. Germline-derived CDR1 and CDR2 are SGHNT and YENEEA. The CDR3 contains 15 residues. General study results and limits: Reports state that TCR beta sequences accurately predicted most subjects' HLA-A and HLA-B alleles. A later analysis showed that HLA-associated TCR beta chains had undergone more clonal expansion than equally common others. Later analysis showed most CMV-associated TCR beta chains appearing HLA-restricted.

Note on this clone: Its antigen is not known.

The chain recombines TRBV11-3 with TRBJ1-5, with D possibly TRBD1 on 5 matching bases. The sequencing input was PBMCs. This sequence was found in a woman between 18 and 30 years old in good health and CMV-seronegative. The chain's CDR3 is CASSFRTSRYQPQHF. CDR3 DNA sequence: TGTGCCAGCAGCTTTCGGACAAGCCGATATCAGCCCCAGCATTTT. The whole variable domain, filled in from reference TRBV11-3 and TRBJ1-5, reads EAGVVQSPRYKIIEKKQPVAFWCNPISGHNTLYWYLQNLGQGPELLIRYENEEAVDDSQLPKDRFSAERLKGVDSTLKIQPAELGDSAVYLCASSFRTSRYQPQHFGDGTRLSIL.